This T cell receptor beta chain appears in the sequencing data of a study of blood T cell repertoires in COVID-19. On the study more broadly: The study drew acute and convalescent COVID-19 samples from the United States, Italy and Spain.

Participants, about 18 to 100 years old, spanned more than 20 US areas. Cohort 3 recovered donors had two negative PCRs, clearance, or symptom resolution. Assay: immunoSEQ multiplex PCR; the TCRdb copy retains only in-frame clones and omits some. The sample lists about 170,000 clones, roughly 88% occurring once. The CDR3 extends over 15 amino acids. Germline V gene data show CDR1 as SNHLY and CDR2 as FYNNEI. Between the trimmed V and J ends, which lost 6 bases and 8 bases, there was a span of 20 bases. This chain connects TRBV2 to TRBJ2-1, with D possibly matching TRBD2 (6 bases). This clonotype was obtained from a man in his fifties who had recovered from COVID-19. Sample: PBMCs or T cells enriched from blood (not recorded which). In nucleotides, the CDR3 is TGTGCCAGCAGCCCGGGACTCCGCGGATCCCATGAGCAGTTCTTC. The encoded protein is CASSPGLRGSHEQFF.